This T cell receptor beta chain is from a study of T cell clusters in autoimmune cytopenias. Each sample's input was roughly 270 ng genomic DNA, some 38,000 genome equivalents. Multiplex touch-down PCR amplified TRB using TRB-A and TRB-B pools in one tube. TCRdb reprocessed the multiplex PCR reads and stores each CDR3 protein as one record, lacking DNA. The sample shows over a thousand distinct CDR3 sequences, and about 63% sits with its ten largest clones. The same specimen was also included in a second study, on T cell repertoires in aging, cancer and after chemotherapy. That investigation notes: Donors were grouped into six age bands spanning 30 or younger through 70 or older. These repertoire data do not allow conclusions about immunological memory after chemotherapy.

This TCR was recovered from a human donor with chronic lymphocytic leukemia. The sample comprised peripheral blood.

CDR3 protein: CASSAGGTEAFF. This chain links TRBV2 with TRBJ1-1; the D call from TCRdb, TRBD1, cannot be confirmed without DNA. The CDR3 runs to 12 residues. The germline gives CDR1 SNHLY, CDR2 FYNNEI.